This T cell receptor beta chain was identified during a study of blood T cell repertoires in COVID-19. Study-wide context: T cells, B-cell-depleted T cells, or PBMCs supplied cDNA or gDNA.

Clinical histories supplied by participants themselves formed the basis of cohort assignment. Recovery meant two consecutive negative NP/OP PCR tests, professional clearance, or resolved symptoms. This clone was recorded a few times. V dropped 4 bases and J dropped 6 bases, with 13 bases sitting between them. The CDR3 totals 14 residues. Germline V gives CDR1 LGHDT, CDR2 YNNKEL (reference sequence). Sequencing was performed with immunoSEQ multiplex PCR; in TCRdb, only in-frame clones are kept and a portion is missing. The sample records some 320,000 clones, about nine tenths being singletons. This clonotype was sampled from a man between 60 and 75 years old who had recovered from COVID-19. The chain recombines TRBV3-1 (or the pseudogene TRBV3-2) with TRBJ1-5; D not certain. Sequencing was performed on PBMCs or T cells enriched from blood (not recorded which). CDR3 sequence: CASSPLVGSQPQHF. The DNA for the CDR3 is TGTGCCAGCAGCCCCCTCGTTGGGAGTCAGCCCCAGCATTTT.